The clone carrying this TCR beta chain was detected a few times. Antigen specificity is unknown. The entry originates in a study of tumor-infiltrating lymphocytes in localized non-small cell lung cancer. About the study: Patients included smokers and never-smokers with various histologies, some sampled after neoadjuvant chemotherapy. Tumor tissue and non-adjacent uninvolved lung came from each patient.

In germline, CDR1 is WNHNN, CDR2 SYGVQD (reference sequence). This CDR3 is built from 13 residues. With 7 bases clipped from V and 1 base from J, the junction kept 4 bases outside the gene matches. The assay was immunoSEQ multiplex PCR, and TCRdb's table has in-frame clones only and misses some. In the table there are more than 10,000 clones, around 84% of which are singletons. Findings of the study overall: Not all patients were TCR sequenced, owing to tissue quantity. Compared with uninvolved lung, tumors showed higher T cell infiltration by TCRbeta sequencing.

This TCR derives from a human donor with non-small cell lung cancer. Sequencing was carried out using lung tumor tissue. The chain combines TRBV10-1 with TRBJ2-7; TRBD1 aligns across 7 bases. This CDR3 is CASTLDRSYEQYF. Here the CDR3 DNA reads TGCGCCAGCACCTTGGACAGGTCCTACGAGCAGTACTTC.